This T cell receptor beta chain comes out of a study of brain T cells in children with intractable seizures. Study outcomes and limitations: Only CDR3 sequence similarity suggested viral specificity, without known HCMV serostatus. Pre-surgery blood may have been undersampled, hiding some clones.

Measured with immunoSEQ multiplex PCR; TCRdb has only the in-frame clones, and not every one. Among hundreds of thousands of clones listed, about 94% were seen once. Time point defined: blood from clinic visit 5 months post-surgery; TSC patient then seizure free. The sequenced cases were selected for having the highest brain T cell transcript signatures. Patients received at least one anti-epileptic drug before surgery. Concerning this clone: Its antigen is not known.

This CDR3 has 13 residues. Germline CDR1 reads LNHDA; CDR2 reads SQIVND (reference sequence). V lost 7 bases and J lost 2, with 11 bases in between. This receptor was obtained from a boy younger than two with tuberous sclerosis and intractable seizures. The sequences come from peripheral blood, collected more than 4 months after surgery. The genes are TRBV19 and TRBJ1-2; D is unresolved. The chain's CDR3 is CASIPPGNYGYTF. CDR3 nucleotides: TGTGCCAGTATCCCGCCGGGCAACTATGGCTACACCTTC.